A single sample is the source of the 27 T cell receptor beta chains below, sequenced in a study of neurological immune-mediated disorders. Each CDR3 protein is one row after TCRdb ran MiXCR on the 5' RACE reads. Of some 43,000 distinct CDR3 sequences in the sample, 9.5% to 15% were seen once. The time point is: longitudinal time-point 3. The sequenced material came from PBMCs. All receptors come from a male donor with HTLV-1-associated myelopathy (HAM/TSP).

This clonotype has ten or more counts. DNA for the CDR3: TGTGCCAGCAGCGTCGGACGGAATCAGCCCCAGCATTTT. Translation: CASSVGRNQPQHF. V gene TRBV7-2 combines with J gene TRBJ1-5; the D is unclear. The CDR3 runs 13 residues. Germline values: CDR1 SGHTA, CDR2 FQGNSA. V lost 5 bases and J lost 4, with 9 bases in between.

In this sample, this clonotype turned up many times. CDR3 sequence reads: CASSLTGGPPGFNEQFF. CDR3 bases: TGTGCCAGCAGCCTCACTGGGGGGCCCCCTGGCTTCAATGAGCAGTTCTTC. The chain couples TRBV11-2 to TRBJ2-1; D tentatively fits TRBD1 or TRBD2 (6 bases each). Between the trimmed V and J ends, which lost 5 bases and 6 bases, there was a span of 23 bases. The V gene's germline CDR1 is SGHAT and CDR2 FQNNGV. CDR3 length: 17 amino acids. Full variable domain (outside the CDR3, taken from reference TRBV11-2 and TRBJ2-1): EAGVAQSPRYKIIEKRQSVAFWCNPISGHATLYWYQQILGQGPKLLIQFQNNGVVDDSQLPKDRFSAERLKGVDSTLKIQPAKLEDSAVYLCASSLTGGPPGFNEQFFGPGTRLTVL.

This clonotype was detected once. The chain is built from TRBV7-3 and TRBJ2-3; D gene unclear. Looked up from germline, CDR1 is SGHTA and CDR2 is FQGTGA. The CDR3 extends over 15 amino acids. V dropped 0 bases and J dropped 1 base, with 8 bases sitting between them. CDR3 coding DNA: TGTGCCAGCAGCTTAACGTTCCAGCGCACAGATACGCAGTATTTT. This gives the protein CASSLTFQRTDTQYF.

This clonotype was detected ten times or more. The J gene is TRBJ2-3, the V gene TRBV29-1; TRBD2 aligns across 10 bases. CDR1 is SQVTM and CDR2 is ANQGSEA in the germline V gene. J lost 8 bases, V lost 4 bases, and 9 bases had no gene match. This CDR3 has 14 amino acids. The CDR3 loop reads CSVVSQRGGGTQYF. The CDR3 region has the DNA TGCAGCGTTGTCTCCCAGCGGGGGGGGGGTACGCAGTATTTT.

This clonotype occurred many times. CDR3 amino acids: CSAKLAGGPTYNEQFF. CDR3 DNA: TGCAGTGCTAAACTAGCGGGGGGGCCGACCTACAATGAGCAGTTCTTC. V and J are TRBV20-1 and TRBJ2-1; 13 bases are shared with TRBD2. With 4 bases clipped from V and 2 bases from J, the junction kept 5 bases outside the gene matches. Germline lookup yields CDR1 DFQATT and CDR2 SNEGSKA (reference sequence). The CDR3 is made up of 16 amino acids.

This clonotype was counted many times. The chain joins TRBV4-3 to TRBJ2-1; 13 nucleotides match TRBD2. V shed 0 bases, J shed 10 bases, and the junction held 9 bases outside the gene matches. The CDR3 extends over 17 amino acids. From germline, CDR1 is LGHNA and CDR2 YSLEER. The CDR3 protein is CASSQEVTSGGAREQFF. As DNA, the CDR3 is TGCGCCAGCAGCCAAGAAGTAACTAGCGGGGGGGCTAGAGAGCAGTTCTTC.

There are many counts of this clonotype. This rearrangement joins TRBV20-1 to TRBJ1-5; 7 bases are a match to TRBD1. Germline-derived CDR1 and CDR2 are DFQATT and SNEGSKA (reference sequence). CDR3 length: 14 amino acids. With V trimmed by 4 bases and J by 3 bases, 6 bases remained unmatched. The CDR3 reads CSAIVGQYNQPQHF. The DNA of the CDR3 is TGCAGTGCTATCGTGGGACAGTACAATCAGCCCCAGCATTTT.

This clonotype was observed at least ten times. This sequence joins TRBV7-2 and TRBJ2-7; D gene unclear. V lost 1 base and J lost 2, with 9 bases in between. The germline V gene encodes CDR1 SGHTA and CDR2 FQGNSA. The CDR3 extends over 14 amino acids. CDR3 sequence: CASSLERRAYEQYF. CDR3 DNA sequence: TGTGCCAGCAGCTTAGAGAGGAGAGCCTACGAGCAGTACTTC.

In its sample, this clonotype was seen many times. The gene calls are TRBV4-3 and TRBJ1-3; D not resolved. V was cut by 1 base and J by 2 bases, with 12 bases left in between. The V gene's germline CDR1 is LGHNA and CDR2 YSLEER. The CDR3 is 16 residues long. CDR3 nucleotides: TGCGCCAGCAGCCAAGGGGCCCCGGGAGCTGGAAACACCATATATTTT. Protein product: CASSQGAPGAGNTIYF.

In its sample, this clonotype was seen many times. The CDR3 loop reads CASSLIPRDRNTIYF. The DNA of the CDR3 is TGTGCCAGCAGCCTGATCCCCAGGGATAGAAACACCATATATTTT. V usage is TRBV5-5 and J usage is TRBJ1-3, with a tentative D call TRBD1 (5 bases). In germline, CDR1 is SGHKS, CDR2 YYEKEE (reference sequence). This CDR3 is 15 amino acids long. V was pared by 4 bases and J by 5 bases, with 16 bases between.

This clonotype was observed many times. CDR3 sequence reads: CASSYAGQRAEAFF. CDR3 DNA sequence: TGTGCCAGCAGTTACGCGGGCCAAAGGGCTGAAGCTTTCTTT. V usage is TRBV6-5 and J usage is TRBJ1-1, with D hard to call. Looked up from germline, CDR1 is MNHEY and CDR2 is SVGAGI. The CDR3 consists of 14 residues. Deletions cut 2 bases from V and 6 bases from J, with 13 bases between.

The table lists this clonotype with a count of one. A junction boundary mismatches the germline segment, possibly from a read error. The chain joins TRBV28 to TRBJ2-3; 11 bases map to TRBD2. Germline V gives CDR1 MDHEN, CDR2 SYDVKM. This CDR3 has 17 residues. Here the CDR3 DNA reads TGTGCCAGCGGTCCTTATAGCGGGGGGGCCAACACAGTTACGCAGTATTTT. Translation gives CASGPYSGGANTVTQYF.

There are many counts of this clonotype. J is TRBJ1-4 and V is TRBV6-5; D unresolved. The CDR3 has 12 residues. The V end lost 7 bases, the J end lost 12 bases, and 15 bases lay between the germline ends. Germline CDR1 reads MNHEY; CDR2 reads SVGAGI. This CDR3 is CASNSLEGELFF. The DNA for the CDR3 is TGTGCCAGCAACTCCTTAGAGGGTGAACTGTTTTTT.

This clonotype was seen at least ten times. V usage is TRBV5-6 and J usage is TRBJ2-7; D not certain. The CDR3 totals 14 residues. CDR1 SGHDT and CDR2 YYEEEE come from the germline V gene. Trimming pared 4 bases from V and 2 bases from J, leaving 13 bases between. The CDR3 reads CASSPLSGPYEQYF. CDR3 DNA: TGTGCCAGCAGCCCGCTGTCTGGGCCCTACGAGCAGTACTTC.

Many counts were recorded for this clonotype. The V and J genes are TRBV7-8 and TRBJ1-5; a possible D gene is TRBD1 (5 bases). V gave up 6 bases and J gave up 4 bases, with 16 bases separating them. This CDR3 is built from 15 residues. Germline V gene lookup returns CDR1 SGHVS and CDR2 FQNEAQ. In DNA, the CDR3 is TGTGCCAGCAGTCCACACAGGCCCGTAAATCAGCCCCAGCATTTT. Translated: CASSPHRPVNQPQHF.

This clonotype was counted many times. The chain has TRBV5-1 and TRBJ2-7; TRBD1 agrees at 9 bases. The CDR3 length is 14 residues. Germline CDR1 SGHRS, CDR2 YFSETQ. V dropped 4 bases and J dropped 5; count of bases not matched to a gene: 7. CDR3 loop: CASSPGDRAHEQYF. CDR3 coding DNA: TGCGCCAGCAGCCCCGGGGACAGGGCCCACGAGCAGTACTTC.

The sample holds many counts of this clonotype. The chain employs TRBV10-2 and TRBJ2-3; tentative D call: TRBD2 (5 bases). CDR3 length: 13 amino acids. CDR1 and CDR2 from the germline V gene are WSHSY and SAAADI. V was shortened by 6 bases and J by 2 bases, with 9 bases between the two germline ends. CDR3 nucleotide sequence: TGCGCCAGCAGGGCGGGCACCACAGATACGCAGTATTTT. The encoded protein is CASRAGTTDTQYF.

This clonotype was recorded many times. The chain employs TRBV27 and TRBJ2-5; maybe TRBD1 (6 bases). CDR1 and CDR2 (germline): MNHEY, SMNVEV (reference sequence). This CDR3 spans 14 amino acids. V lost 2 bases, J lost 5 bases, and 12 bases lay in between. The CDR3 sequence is CASSLPGQPETQYF. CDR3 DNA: TGTGCCAGCAGTTTACCAGGACAGCCTGAGACCCAGTACTTC.

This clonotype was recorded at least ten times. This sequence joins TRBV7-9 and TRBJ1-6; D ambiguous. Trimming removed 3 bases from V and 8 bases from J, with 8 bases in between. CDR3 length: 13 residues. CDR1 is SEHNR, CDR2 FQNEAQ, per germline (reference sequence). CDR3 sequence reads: CASSLDGDSPLHF. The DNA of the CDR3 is TGTGCCAGCAGCTTGGATGGGGATTCACCCCTCCACTTT.

The CDR3 DNA reads as TGTGCCAGCAACCCGACGACAGGGAGTTCTTCACCCCTCCACTTT. As protein: CASNPTTGSSSPLHF. The genes are TRBV3-1 and TRBJ1-6; 7 bases are shared with TRBD1. Germline V CDR1 and CDR2: LGHDT, YNNKEL (reference sequence). After removal of 7 bases from V and 9 bases from J, the junction contained 12 bases not matched to a gene. This CDR3 is 15 amino acids long.

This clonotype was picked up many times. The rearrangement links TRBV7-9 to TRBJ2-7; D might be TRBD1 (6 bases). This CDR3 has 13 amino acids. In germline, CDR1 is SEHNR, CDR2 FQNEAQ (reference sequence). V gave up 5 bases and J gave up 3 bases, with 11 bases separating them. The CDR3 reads CASSPDRSYEQYF. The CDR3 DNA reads TGTGCCAGCAGCCCCGACAGGAGCTACGAGCAGTACTTC.

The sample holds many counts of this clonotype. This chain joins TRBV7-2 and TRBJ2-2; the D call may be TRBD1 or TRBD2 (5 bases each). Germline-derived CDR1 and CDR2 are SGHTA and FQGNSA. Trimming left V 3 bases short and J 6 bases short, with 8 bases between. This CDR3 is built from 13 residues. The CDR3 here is CASSFQGAGELFF. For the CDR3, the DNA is TGTGCCAGCAGCTTTCAGGGAGCCGGGGAGCTGTTTTTT.

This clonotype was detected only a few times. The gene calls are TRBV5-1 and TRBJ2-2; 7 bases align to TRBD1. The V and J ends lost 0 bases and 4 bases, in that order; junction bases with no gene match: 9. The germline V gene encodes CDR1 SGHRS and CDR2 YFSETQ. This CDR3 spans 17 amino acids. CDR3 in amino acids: CASSLAAGGQATGELFF. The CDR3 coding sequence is TGCGCCAGCAGCTTGGCCGCAGGTGGACAGGCCACCGGGGAGCTGTTTTTT.

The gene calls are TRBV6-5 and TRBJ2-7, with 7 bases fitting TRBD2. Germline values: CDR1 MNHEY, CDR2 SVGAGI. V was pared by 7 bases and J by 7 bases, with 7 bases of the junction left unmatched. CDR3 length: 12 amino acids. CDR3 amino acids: CASKSNGGEQYF. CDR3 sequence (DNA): TGTGCCAGCAAATCCAACGGGGGGGAGCAGTACTTC.

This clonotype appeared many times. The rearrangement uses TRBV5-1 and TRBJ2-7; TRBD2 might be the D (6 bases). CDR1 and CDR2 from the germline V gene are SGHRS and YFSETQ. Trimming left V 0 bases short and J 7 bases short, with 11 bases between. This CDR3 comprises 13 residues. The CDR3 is CASSLVPSGEQYF. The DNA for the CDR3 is TGCGCCAGCAGCTTGGTGCCGAGCGGGGAGCAGTACTTC.

CDR3 nucleotide sequence: TGCGCCAGCAGCTTGGCAGGGACGGGCAGGCAGACTGAAGCTTTCTTT. It yields the protein CASSLAGTGRQTEAFF. The chain employs TRBV5-1 and TRBJ1-1, with D maybe TRBD1 (5 bases). Trimming took off 0 bases at V and 5 bases at J, with 17 bases between the two ends. Per the germline V gene, CDR1 is SGHRS and CDR2 is YFSETQ. The CDR3 extends over 16 amino acids. The variable domain in full, with the rest retrieved from reference TRBV5-1 and TRBJ1-1, is KAGVTQTPRYLIKTRGQQVTLSCSPISGHRSVSWYQQTPGQGLQFLFEYFSETQRNKGNFPGRFSGRQFSNSRSEMNVSTLELGDSALYLCASSLAGTGRQTEAFFGQGTRLTVV.

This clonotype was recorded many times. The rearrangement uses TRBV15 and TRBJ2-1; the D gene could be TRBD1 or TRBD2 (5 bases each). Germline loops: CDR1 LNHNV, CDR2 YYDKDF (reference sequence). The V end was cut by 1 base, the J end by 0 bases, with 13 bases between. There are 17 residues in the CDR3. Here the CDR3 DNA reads TGTGCCACCAGCAGAGTTCTGGGACCGAGCTCCTACAATGAGCAGTTCTTC. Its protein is CATSRVLGPSSYNEQFF.